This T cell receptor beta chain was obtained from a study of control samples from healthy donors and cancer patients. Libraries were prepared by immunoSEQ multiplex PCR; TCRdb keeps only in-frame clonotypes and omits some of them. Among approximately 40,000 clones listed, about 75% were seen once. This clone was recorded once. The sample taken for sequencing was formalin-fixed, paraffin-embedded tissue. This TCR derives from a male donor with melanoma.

The CDR3 loop is CADKCWTDSNQPQHF. The CDR3 DNA is TGCGCCGATAAATGCTGGACGGATAGCAATCAGCCCCAGCATTTT. The chain carries TRBV10-2 and TRBJ1-5; D gene ambiguous. The CDR3 sequence is 15 residues long. Per germline, CDR1 WSHSY and CDR2 SAAADI. V was trimmed by 11 bases and J by 0 bases, leaving 17 bases between them.